This T cell receptor beta chain was observed in a study of blood T cell repertoires in COVID-19 (dated by TCRdb to about 2020). A note on the overall study: Samples from collaborators originated in the United States, Italy and Spain and spanned both the acute and convalescent phases of COVID-19. Samples were obtained from the ongoing ImmuneRACE study (first 160 participants) and from about 1,300 subjects provided by 6 global collaborators. The repertoires were released in a freely available public database intended as a resource for research on the immune response to SARS-CoV-2. The prospective study material was composed of cDNA or gDNA derived from T cells, B-cell-depleted T cells, or PBMCs. HLA class I and class II types, where available, came from metadata supplied by the sample provider rather than from assay-based typing. Deeply sampled blood TCRbeta repertoires from subjects exposed to, actively infected with, or recovered from COVID-19 were included in the dataset. The sample metadata nearly always contained a de-identified subject ID, COVID-19 status, age in years and sex. Overall results and qualifications from the work: How much clinical and demographic metadata was included differed by source and by participant, and the metadata was provided uncurated.

The CDR1 and CDR2 encoded by the germline V gene are SGHRS and YFSETQ. The CDR3 sequence holds 16 residues, the cysteine and phenylalanine included. Only CDR3 DNA is held: 48 bases, read in frame from base 1. The junction shows trimming of 5 bases on V and 6 bases on J, and the gene matches do not reach 10 bases of it. TCRbeta CDR3 regions were amplified from genomic DNA by means of the immunoSEQ Assay, a bias-controlled multiplex PCR. For the original study's pipeline: Nucleated cell counts per sample were estimated from amplification of reference gene primers within the assay. Sequence reads were collapsed and filtered to measure the absolute abundance of every unique TCRbeta CDR3 rearrangement. For each sample, productive Simpson clonality was calculated by taking the square root of Simpson's diversity index across productive rearrangements. TCRdb holds this immuneACCESS table with in-frame rearrangements only. Some clones are missing; in checked studies, unresolved V genes explain under half, and the rest has no known cause. For V, J and clone size, that table is used; D and trimming come from the DNA. Present in this sample are roughly 300,000 clones, roughly 85% of which were seen just once. Of the sample, 5.5% to 7% is held by the ten largest clones.

Enrolling through a virtual design, the prospective study's participants ranged in age from roughly 18 to 89 years and lived across some 22 United States geographic areas. In the prospective study, cohorts were assigned on the basis of participant-reported clinical history obtained from a screening survey and a study questionnaire. Recovered participants in ImmuneRACE Cohort 3 were defined as having two consecutive negative NP/OP PCR tests, clearance from a healthcare professional, or resolution of symptoms. Mobile phlebotomists in the prospective study collected whole blood, serum and a nasopharyngeal or oropharyngeal swab from every participant. Over an approximately 2-month period, participants in the prospective study had the option of providing additional blood draws and questionnaires. Blood samples from the prospective study were shipped frozen or at room temperature prior to DNA extraction.

As concerns this clone: It has no known antigen specificity. Base qualities are missing; no much larger clone stands one base away.

The chain links TRBV5-1 with TRBJ2-4; 11 bases in between match TRBD1. The sequence derives from a woman aged 25 to 39 who had recovered from COVID-19. Sample: PBMCs or T cells enriched from blood (not recorded which). CDR3 loop: CASRNEPGQGGNIQYF. The nucleotides are TGCGCCAGCAGAAACGAGCCGGGACAGGGGGGAAACATTCAGTACTTC.